What follows is one T cell receptor beta chain and its context. This CDR3 contains 14 residues. V was trimmed by 1 base and J by 10 bases, leaving 12 bases between them. CDR1 SGDLS and CDR2 YYNGEE come from the germline V gene. The data belong to a study of cytomegalovirus exposure and HLA in healthy donors. Vbeta (60) and Jbeta (13) primers were used in the PCR. The assay was immunoSEQ multiplex PCR, and TCRdb's table has in-frame clones only and misses some. This sample has approximately 130,000 clones, with over 65% found just once. What was sequenced was PBMCs. This chain connects TRBV9 to TRBJ1-6; D call uncertain. This receptor was obtained from a man in his forties in good health and CMV-seronegative. CDR3: CASSVYQVQSPLHF. The CDR3 DNA sequence: TGTGCCAGCAGCGTATATCAGGTGCAATCACCCCTCCACTTT.